The entry below describes one TCR beta chain. The CDR3 covers 13 residues. In germline, CDR1 is ENHRY, CDR2 SYGVKD. V was cut by 4 bases and J by 1 base, with 8 bases left in between. Sample treatment: over 15 received Ad26.COV2.S at low or high dose, single or two shots; about 5 received placebo; per-sample allocation not given. Vaccine and placebo recipients were sampled on day 63 after the first injection. TCRdb's table, derived via immunoSEQ multiplex PCR, lists solely in-frame clones and lacks some. The sample holds about 680,000 clones, roughly 90% seen once. This sample is drawn from a study of Ad26.COV2.S vaccination and SARS-CoV-2 variants.

The genes are TRBV10-3 and TRBJ2-7, with D hard to call. Sequences were derived from peripheral blood, sampled in a trial of Ad26.COV2.S vaccine versus placebo. This receptor was identified in a person between 18 and 65 years old who received the Ad26.COV2.S COVID-19 vaccine or a placebo. The CDR3 reads CAISVTGSYEQYF. The DNA for the CDR3 is TGTGCCATCAGTGTAACCGGGTCCTACGAGCAGTACTTC.